The 27 T cell receptor beta chains given below trace back to one sample, sequenced in a study of T cells after yellow fever vaccination. A single record per CDR3 protein comes from TCRdb applying MiXCR to the 5' RACE reads. Here the sample spans a few hundred thousand distinct CDR3 sequences, about 6.9% being singletons. The sample consisted of PBMCs, taken roughly seven weeks after the first yellow fever vaccination. These receptor sequences come from a man younger than 35 who received the YFV17D yellow fever vaccine.

In this sample, this clonotype turned up a few times. V gene TRBV4-3 combines with J gene TRBJ2-5, with D unresolved. CDR3 length: 14 residues. The V gene's germline CDR1 is LGHNA and CDR2 YSLEER. Trimming left V 0 bases short and J 2 bases short, with 7 bases between. CDR3 sequence reads: CASSQDRQQETQYF. The CDR3 region has the DNA TGCGCCAGCAGCCAAGATCGGCAGCAAGAGACCCAGTACTTC.

Here the CDR3 DNA reads TGTGCCAGCAGCTTAATTCACCAGGGTAGACGTTTTCAGCCCCAGCATTTT. This sequence encodes CASSLIHQGRRFQPQHF. The chain has TRBV7-8 and TRBJ1-5, with D possibly TRBD1 on 5 matching bases. The germline V gene has CDR1 SGHVS and CDR2 FQNEAQ. CDR3 length: 17 amino acids. Trimming shortened V by 2 bases and J by 6 bases, and 20 bases separated the two germline ends.

The CDR3 is CASSPIPGYNSPLHF. CDR3 DNA: TGTGCCAGCTCACCAATTCCGGGTTATAATTCACCCCTCCACTTT. This sequence joins TRBV18 and TRBJ1-6; D gene ambiguous. The germline gives CDR1 KGHSH, CDR2 LQKENI. This CDR3 is built from 15 residues. V was cut by 2 bases and J by 4 bases, with 9 bases left in between.

This rearrangement joins TRBV6-2 or TRBV6-3 to TRBJ2-6; possible D gene TRBD1, 5 bases. The CDR3 is 16 residues long. V shed 9 bases and J shed 4 bases, with 19 bases lying between them. Per germline, CDR1 MNHEY and CDR2 SVGEGT. CDR3 residues: CARAQGDRSGANVLTF. In nucleotides, the CDR3 is TGTGCCAGAGCCCAGGGTGATAGGTCCGGGGCCAACGTCCTGACTTTC.

This clonotype was recorded a few times. The CDR3 DNA reads TGCGCCAGCAGCTTGCTGCCGGCGAACACCGGGGAGCTGTTTTTT. Translated: CASSLLPANTGELFF. The chain couples TRBV5-1 to TRBJ2-2; D is unclear. Looked up from germline, CDR1 is SGHRS and CDR2 is YFSETQ. V shed 1 base and J shed 0 bases, with 7 bases lying between them. The CDR3 consists of 15 residues.

This clonotype was observed at least ten times. The chain combines TRBV2 with TRBJ1-6; 7 bases are a match to TRBD1. Germline trimming cut 7 bases from V and 4 bases from J; bases unmatched to any gene: 4. Germline V lookup: CDR1 SNHLY, CDR2 FYNNEI. CDR3 length equals 14 residues. The CDR3 sequence: CASNPGQYNSPLHF. CDR3 in DNA: TGTGCCAGCAACCCGGGACAGTATAATTCACCCCTCCACTTT.

Ten or more counts support this clonotype. The chain combines TRBV5-1 with TRBJ2-1; 14 nucleotides match TRBD2. Unmatched junction bases numbered 6, after V lost 4 bases and J lost 3 bases. This CDR3 has 17 residues. Germline V gene sequence: CDR1 SGHRS, CDR2 YFSETQ. The CDR3 here is CASSPGLAGAYYNEQFF. The CDR3 DNA reads as TGCGCCAGCAGCCCGGGACTAGCGGGGGCCTACTACAATGAGCAGTTCTTC.

This clonotype was seen only a few times. J is TRBJ2-5 and V is TRBV10-3; weak D call: TRBD1 (7 bases). The length of the CDR3 is 13 residues. V shed 7 bases and J shed 4 bases, with 13 bases lying between them. Per germline, CDR1 ENHRY and CDR2 SYGVKD. The chain's CDR3 is CAIMQGGSETQYF. The CDR3 nucleotides are TGTGCCATCATGCAGGGGGGTTCAGAGACCCAGTACTTC.

This clonotype appeared many times. The chain couples TRBV12-3 or TRBV12-4 to TRBJ2-1, with a possible D match to TRBD2 (7 bases). Trimming took 5 bases from V and 6 from J, leaving 14 bases between them. CDR3 length equals 14 residues. CDR3 protein: CASSRRGLGNEQFF. Written as DNA, the CDR3 is TGTGCCAGCAGTAGGCGGGGGCTGGGCAATGAGCAGTTCTTC.

This clonotype was found a few times. The chain has TRBV20-1 and TRBJ2-3; possibly TRBD1 for D (6 bases). Germline V gene lookup returns CDR1 DFQATT and CDR2 SNEGSKA (reference sequence). The ends were cut back, 3 bases at V and 6 bases at J, with 22 bases in the middle. This CDR3 spans 16 amino acids. CDR3 sequence reads: CSASPPTGFGPDTQYF. In DNA form, the CDR3 reads TGCAGTGCTAGCCCTCCGACAGGTTTCGGTCCCGATACGCAGTATTTT.

In this sample, this clonotype turned up a few times. This chain connects TRBV7-2 to TRBJ2-2, with 8 bases aligning to TRBD2. This CDR3 has 15 amino acids. Germline V gene data show CDR1 as SGHTA and CDR2 as FQGNSA. After removal of 2 bases from V and 4 bases from J, the junction contained 3 bases not matched to a gene. CDR3 coding DNA: TGTGCCAGCAGCTTATGGCGGGGGGCCACCGGGGAGCTGTTTTTT. It translates to CASSLWRGATGELFF.

The table lists this clonotype with many counts. The DNA for the CDR3 is TGCGCCAGCAGCCAAGATGCAGGAGGAGCAGCCAAAAACATTCAGTACTTC. This encodes CASSQDAGGAAKNIQYF. The chain joins TRBV4-3 to TRBJ2-4; D is possibly TRBD2 (5 bases). With 0 bases removed from V and 0 bases from J, the gap between germline ends came to 12 bases. The CDR3 runs 17 residues. Germline V gives CDR1 LGHNA, CDR2 YSLEER.

The chain links TRBV10-3 to TRBJ2-7; the match to TRBD1 covers 10 bases. The CDR3 extends over 15 amino acids. The J segment lost 4 bases and the V segment lost 5 bases, leaving 8 bases of the junction unmatched. Germline V CDR1 and CDR2: ENHRY, SYGVKD. This chain's CDR3 is CAISSGTGAPYEQYV. CDR3 nucleotides: TGTGCCATCAGTTCCGGGACAGGGGCCCCTTACGAGCAGTACGTC.

V is TRBV6-2 or TRBV6-3 and J is TRBJ2-5; TRBD1 is a possible D gene (5 bases). Between the trimmed V and J ends, which lost 2 bases and 3 bases, there was a span of 19 bases. The CDR3 contains 17 residues. Germline V gene lookup returns CDR1 MNHEY and CDR2 SVGEGT. The CDR3 bases are TGTGCCAGCAGTTACGCCCGAGGAACGACACAGGAAGAGACCCAGTACTTC. It specifies CASSYARGTTQEETQYF.

This clonotype showed up just a few times. The chain has TRBV20-1 and TRBJ2-7; D possibly corresponds to TRBD2 (5 bases). The V and J ends lost 3 bases and 2 bases respectively, with 14 bases between them. CDR3 size: 14 residues. Germline assignment: CDR1 DFQATT and CDR2 SNEGSKA (reference sequence). The CDR3 DNA reads as TGCAGTGCTAGTTTGCCGGGGATTCCCTACGAGCAGTACGTC. It specifies CSASLPGIPYEQYV.

This clonotype was observed at least ten times. This CDR3 is CAISESSNTGELFF. The CDR3 DNA is TGTGCCATCAGTGAGTCGAGCAACACCGGGGAGCTGTTTTTT. The chain has TRBV10-3 and TRBJ2-2; no clear D. The germline V gene encodes CDR1 ENHRY and CDR2 SYGVKD. V lost 0 bases and J 2 bases, leaving 4 bases between the germline ends. The CDR3 length is 14 residues.

This clonotype showed up just a few times. This rearrangement joins TRBV12-3 or TRBV12-4 to TRBJ2-5; 9 bases are shared with TRBD2. V lost 7 bases to trimming and J lost 4 bases; unmatched junction nucleotides: 13. The CDR3 is made up of 16 amino acids. CDR3 residues: CASTLGGTSFSETQYF. DNA for the CDR3: TGTGCCAGCACCCTAGGGGGGACTAGCTTTTCAGAGACCCAGTACTTC.

The V and J genes are TRBV7-9 and TRBJ1-2; a possible D gene is TRBD1 (5 bases). The V and J ends lost 7 bases and 4 bases respectively, with 13 bases between them. CDR1 is SEHNR and CDR2 is FQNEAQ in the germline V gene (reference sequence). The CDR3 spans 13 residues. CDR3 sequence: CASILDSSYGYTF. Here the CDR3 DNA reads TGTGCCAGCATCCTAGACAGTTCCTATGGCTACACCTTC.

In its sample, this clonotype was seen many times. The chain is built from TRBV6-2 or TRBV6-3 and TRBJ2-7; 9 bases agree with TRBD1. The germline gives CDR1 MNHEY, CDR2 SVGEGT. V shed 6 bases and J 6 bases; nucleotides not matched to a gene: 9. The CDR3 consists of 14 residues. The CDR3 bases are TGTGCCAGCAGAACCGGGACAGGGACCACCGAGCAGTACTTC. Translation gives CASRTGTGTTEQYF.

The table lists this clonotype with a few counts. This rearrangement joins TRBV29-1 to TRBJ2-3; D possibly corresponds to TRBD1 (6 bases). Germline V gene data show CDR1 as SQVTM and CDR2 as ANQGSEA. The V and J ends lost 0 bases and 1 base respectively, with 17 bases between them. The CDR3 runs to 17 residues. DNA of the CDR3: TGCAGCGTTGAAGATCCCAAGCAGGGGTCAGGCACAGATACGCAGTATTTT. Amino acid sequence: CSVEDPKQGSGTDTQYF.

The sample holds a few counts of this clonotype. This chain uses TRBV7-2 with TRBJ2-4, with 8 bases that match TRBD1. J lost 6 bases, V lost 4 bases, and 8 bases had no gene match. The CDR3 runs to 15 residues. Germline CDR1 SGHTA, CDR2 FQGNSA. CDR3 DNA: TGTGCCAGCAGCTCAAATTCCGGGACAGGAAACATTCAGTACTTC. This gives the protein CASSSNSGTGNIQYF.

This chain joins TRBV4-3 and TRBJ2-1; D unresolved. The CDR3 sequence is 13 residues long. Germline assignment: CDR1 LGHNA and CDR2 YSLEER. Trimming pared 0 bases from V and 4 bases from J, leaving 4 bases between. CDR3 sequence reads: CASSQDDYNEQFF. CDR3 nucleotide sequence: TGCGCCAGCAGCCAAGATGATTACAATGAGCAGTTCTTC.

The chain joins TRBV7-3 to TRBJ2-1, with D perhaps assigned TRBD1 or TRBD2 (6 bases each). Germline CDR1 is SGHTA and CDR2 is FQGTGA. The CDR3 loop spans 13 amino acids. Trimming stripped 5 bases from V and 6 bases from J, with 11 bases between. The CDR3 loop reads CASSTGASNEQFF. Here the CDR3 DNA reads TGTGCCAGCAGCACGGGGGCCTCCAATGAGCAGTTCTTC.

The rearrangement uses TRBV3-1 and TRBJ1-3; no definite D call. Between the trimmed V and J ends, which lost 0 bases and 6 bases, there was a span of 6 bases. Germline V gene data show CDR1 as LGHDT and CDR2 as YNNKEL (reference sequence). The CDR3 contains 13 residues. CDR3 DNA: TGTGCCAGCAGCCAAGAAGCTGTAAACACCATATATTTT. Translation gives CASSQEAVNTIYF.

There are a few counts of this clonotype. This chain joins TRBV5-4 and TRBJ1-4; no firm D call. The CDR3 has 14 residues. The V gene's germline CDR1 is SGHNT and CDR2 YYREEE (reference sequence). V was cut by 4 bases and J by 5 bases, with 12 bases left in between. The CDR3 loop is CASSRDAKNEKLFF. CDR3 DNA sequence: TGTGCCAGCAGCCGGGATGCAAAGAATGAAAAACTGTTTTTT.

The sample holds many counts of this clonotype. The chain carries TRBV20-1 and TRBJ1-2; D uncertain. V lost 6 bases, J lost 2 bases, and 7 bases lay in between. CDR1 DFQATT and CDR2 SNEGSKA come from the germline V gene (reference sequence). This CDR3 is 11 amino acids long. CDR3 DNA sequence: TGCAGTGCGACCGACAACTATGGCTACACCTTC. It specifies CSATDNYGYTF.

The genes are TRBV28 and TRBJ2-1; 7 positions match TRBD1. Germline trimming cut 1 base from V and 4 bases from J; bases unmatched to any gene: 10. Germline values: CDR1 MDHEN, CDR2 SYDVKM. The CDR3 sequence is 17 residues long. CDR3 amino acids: CASSLYQTGVLYNEQFF. For the CDR3, the DNA is TGTGCCAGCAGTTTATACCAAACAGGGGTTCTGTACAATGAGCAGTTCTTC.